This TCR beta chain is drawn from a study of blood T cell repertoires in COVID-19. Study-level background: Donors in the United States, Italy and Spain gave samples during acute or convalescent COVID-19.

Authors' processing steps: Reference gene primer amplification yielded estimated nucleated cell counts. Method: immunoSEQ multiplex PCR; TCRdb's copy keeps in-frame clones and lacks some. V and J calls plus clone size are reproduced from that table; the DNA served to infer D and trimming. This table has 60,000 to 65,000 clones, about three quarters appearing once. The germline V gene has CDR1 SGHRS and CDR2 YFSETQ. The J segment lost 4 bases and the V segment lost 0 bases, leaving 5 bases of the junction unmatched. The CDR3 has 16 residues. The sequence derives from an elderly woman with acute or convalescent COVID-19. The sample was peripheral blood. The chain combines TRBV5-1 with TRBJ2-1; 9 bases map to TRBD2. The CDR3 sequence: CASSLVSLAGYNEQFF. In nucleotides, the CDR3 is TGCGCCAGCAGCTTGGTATCCCTAGCGGGGTACAATGAGCAGTTCTTC.